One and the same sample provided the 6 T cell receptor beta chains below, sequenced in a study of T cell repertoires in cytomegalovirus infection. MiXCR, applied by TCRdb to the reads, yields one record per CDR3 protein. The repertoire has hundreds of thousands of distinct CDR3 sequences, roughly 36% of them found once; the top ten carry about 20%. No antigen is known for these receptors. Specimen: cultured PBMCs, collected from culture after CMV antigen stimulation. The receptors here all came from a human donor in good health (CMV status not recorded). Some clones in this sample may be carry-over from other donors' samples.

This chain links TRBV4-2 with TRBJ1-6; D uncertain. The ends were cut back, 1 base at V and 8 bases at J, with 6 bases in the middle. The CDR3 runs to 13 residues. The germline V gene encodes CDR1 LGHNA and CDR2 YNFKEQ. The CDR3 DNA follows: TGTGCCAGCAGCCAAGGAGGCCATTCACCCCTCCACTTT. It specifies CASSQGGHSPLHF.

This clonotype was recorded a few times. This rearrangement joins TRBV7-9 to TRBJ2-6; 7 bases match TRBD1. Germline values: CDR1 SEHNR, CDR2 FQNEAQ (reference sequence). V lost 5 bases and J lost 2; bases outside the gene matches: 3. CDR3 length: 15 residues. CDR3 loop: CASSHDRAGANVLTF. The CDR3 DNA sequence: TGTGCCAGCAGCCACGACAGGGCTGGGGCCAACGTCCTGACTTTC.

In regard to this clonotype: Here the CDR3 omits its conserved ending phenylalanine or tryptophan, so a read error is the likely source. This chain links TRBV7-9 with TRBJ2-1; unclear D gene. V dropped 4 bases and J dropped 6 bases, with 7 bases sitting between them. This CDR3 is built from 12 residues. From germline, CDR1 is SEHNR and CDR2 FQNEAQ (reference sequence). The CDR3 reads CASSSALNEQFV. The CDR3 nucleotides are TGTGCCAGCAGCTCCGCCCTCAATGAGCAGTTCGTC.

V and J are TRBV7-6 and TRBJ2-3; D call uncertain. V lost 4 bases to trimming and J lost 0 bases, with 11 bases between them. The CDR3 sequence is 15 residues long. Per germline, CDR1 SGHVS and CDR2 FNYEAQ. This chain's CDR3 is CASSSTMFSTDTQYF. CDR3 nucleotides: TGTGCCAGCAGCTCGACCATGTTTAGCACAGATACGCAGTATTTT.

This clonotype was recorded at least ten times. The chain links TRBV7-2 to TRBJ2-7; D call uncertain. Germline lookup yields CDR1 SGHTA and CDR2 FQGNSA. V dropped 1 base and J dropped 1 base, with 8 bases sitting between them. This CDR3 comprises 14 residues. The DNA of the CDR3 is TGTGCCAGCAGCTTAGGACCGGATTCCTACGAGCAGTACTTC. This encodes CASSLGPDSYEQYF.

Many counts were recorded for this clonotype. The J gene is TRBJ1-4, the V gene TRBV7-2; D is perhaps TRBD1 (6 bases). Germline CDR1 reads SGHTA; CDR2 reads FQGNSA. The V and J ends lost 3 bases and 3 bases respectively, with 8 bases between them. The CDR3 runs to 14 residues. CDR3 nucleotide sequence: TGTGCCAGCAGCTTCACAGGGCCTAATGAAAAACTGTTTTTT. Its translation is CASSFTGPNEKLFF.